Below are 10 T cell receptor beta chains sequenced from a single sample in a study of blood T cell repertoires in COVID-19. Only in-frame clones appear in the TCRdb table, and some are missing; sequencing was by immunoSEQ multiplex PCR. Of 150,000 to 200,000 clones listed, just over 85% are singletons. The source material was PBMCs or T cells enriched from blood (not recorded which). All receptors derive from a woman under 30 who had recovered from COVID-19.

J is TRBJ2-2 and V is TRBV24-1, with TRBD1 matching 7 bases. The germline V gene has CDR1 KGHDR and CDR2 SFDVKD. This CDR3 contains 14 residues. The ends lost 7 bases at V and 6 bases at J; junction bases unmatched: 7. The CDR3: CATRETGTSGELFF. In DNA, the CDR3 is TGTGCCACCAGGGAGACAGGGACGTCCGGGGAGCTGTTTTTT.

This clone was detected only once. CDR3 protein: CASSLQGTNTEAFF. In DNA form, the CDR3 reads TGTGCCAGCAGTTTACAGGGAACGAACACTGAAGCTTTCTTT. The rearrangement uses TRBV28 and TRBJ1-1; maybe TRBD1 (5 bases). The length of the CDR3 is 14 residues. Germline-derived CDR1 and CDR2 are MDHEN and SYDVKM. V was trimmed by 2 bases and J by 1 base, leaving 8 bases between them.

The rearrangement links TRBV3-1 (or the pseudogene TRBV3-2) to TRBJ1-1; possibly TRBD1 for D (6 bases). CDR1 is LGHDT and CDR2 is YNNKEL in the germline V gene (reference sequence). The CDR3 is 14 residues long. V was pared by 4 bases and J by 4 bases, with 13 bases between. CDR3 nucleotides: TGTGCCAGCAGCCTTCGACAGGACGGCACTGAAGCTTTCTTT. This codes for CASSLRQDGTEAFF.

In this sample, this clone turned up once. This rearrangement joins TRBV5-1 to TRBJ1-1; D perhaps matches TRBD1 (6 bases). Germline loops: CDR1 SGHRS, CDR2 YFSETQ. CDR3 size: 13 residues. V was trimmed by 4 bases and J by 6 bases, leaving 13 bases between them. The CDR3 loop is CASSGGFGAEAFF. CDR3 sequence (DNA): TGCGCCAGCAGCGGGGGCTTTGGGGCTGAAGCTTTCTTT. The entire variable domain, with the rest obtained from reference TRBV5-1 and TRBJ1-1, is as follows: KAGVTQTPRYLIKTRGQQVTLSCSPISGHRSVSWYQQTPGQGLQFLFEYFSETQRNKGNFPGRFSGRQFSNSRSEMNVSTLELGDSALYLCASSGGFGAEAFFGQGTRLTVV.

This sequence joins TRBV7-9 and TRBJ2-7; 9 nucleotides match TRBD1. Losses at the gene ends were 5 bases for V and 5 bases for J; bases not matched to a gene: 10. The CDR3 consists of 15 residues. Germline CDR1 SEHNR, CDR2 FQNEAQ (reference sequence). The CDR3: CASSPGGQGRDEQYF. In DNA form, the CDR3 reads TGTGCCAGCAGCCCCGGGGGACAGGGTCGCGACGAGCAGTACTTC. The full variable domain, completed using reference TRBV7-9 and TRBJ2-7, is DTGVSQNPRHKITKRGQNVTFRCDPISEHNRLYWYRQTLGQGPEFLTYFQNEAQLEKSRLLSDRFSAERPKGSFSTLEIQRTEQGDSAMYLCASSPGGQGRDEQYFGPGTRLTVT.

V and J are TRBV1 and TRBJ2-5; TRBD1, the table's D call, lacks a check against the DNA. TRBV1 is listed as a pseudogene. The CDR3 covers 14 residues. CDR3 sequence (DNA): TGCACCAGCAGCCAAGGACAGGGGAGGGGGACCCAGTACTTC. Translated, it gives CTSSQGQGRGTQYF.

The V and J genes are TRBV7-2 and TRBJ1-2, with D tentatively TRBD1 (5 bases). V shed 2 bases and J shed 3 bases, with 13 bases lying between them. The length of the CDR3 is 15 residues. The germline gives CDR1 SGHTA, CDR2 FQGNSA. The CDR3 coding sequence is TGTGCCAGCAGCTTAAACGGGGGATCTGACTATGGCTACACCTTC. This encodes CASSLNGGSDYGYTF.

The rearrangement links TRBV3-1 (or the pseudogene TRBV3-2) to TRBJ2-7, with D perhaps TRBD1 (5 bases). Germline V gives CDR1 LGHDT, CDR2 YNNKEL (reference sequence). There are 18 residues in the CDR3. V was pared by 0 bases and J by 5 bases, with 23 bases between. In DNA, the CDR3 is TGTGCCAGCAGCCAAGAAAGGACCCAGGGAATTCGAAAGCACGAGCAGTACTTC. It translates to CASSQERTQGIRKHEQYF.

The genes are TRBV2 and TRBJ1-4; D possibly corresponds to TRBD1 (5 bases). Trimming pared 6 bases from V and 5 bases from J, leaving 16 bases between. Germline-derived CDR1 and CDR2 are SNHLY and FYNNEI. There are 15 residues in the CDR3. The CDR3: CASRGTGKLNEKLFF. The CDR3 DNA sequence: TGTGCCAGCAGGGGGACTGGGAAATTAAATGAAAAACTGTTTTTT.

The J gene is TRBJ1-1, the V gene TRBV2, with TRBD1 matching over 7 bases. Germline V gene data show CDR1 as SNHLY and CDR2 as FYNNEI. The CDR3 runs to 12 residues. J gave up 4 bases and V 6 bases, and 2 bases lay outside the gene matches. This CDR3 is CASRQGITEAFF. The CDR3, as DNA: TGTGCCAGCAGACAGGGGATCACTGAAGCTTTCTTT.